Listed below are T cell receptor beta chains from one sample, sequenced in a study of T cell responses to AZD1222 COVID-19 vaccine. Libraries were prepared by immunoSEQ multiplex PCR; TCRdb keeps only in-frame clonotypes and omits some of them. The repertoire has approximately 90,000 clones, approximately 87% of them found once; the top ten carry approximately 7%. The sample consisted of peripheral blood, taken on day 0 of AZD1222 vaccination. These receptors were collected from an adult in good health. Each CDR3 is given with its conserved first and last residue. The D gene is left open where the match is weak. Size is omitted from some rows. Given values are once, few, many or a class for expanded clones.

TRBJ1-4 NA TRBV2 TRBD1 TGTGCCAGCAGCGGACAGGGCCCGGTGGAAAAACTGTTTTTT CASSGQGPVEKLFF
TRBJ1-5 NA TRBV2 TRBD1 TGTGCCAGCAGTGGTGGGACAGGGCTCCATCAGCCCCAGCATTTT CASSGGTGLHQPQHF
TRBJ2-1 NA TRBV18 TRBD2 TGTGCCAGCTCACCACCGGCAGCTAGCGGGAATGAGCAGTTCTTC CASSPPAASGNEQFF
TRBJ1-4 NA TRBV19 NA TGTGCCAGTAGTATCGCTTACGCGGGTGAAAAACTGTTTTTT CASSIAYAGEKLFF
TRBJ1-5 NA TRBV28 NA TGTGCCAGCAGTTTAAGGCTAAATAGCAATCAGCCCCAGCATTTT CASSLRLNSNQPQHF
TRBJ2-3 NA TRBV29-1 TRBD2 TGCAGCGTTGCCAAATCTAGCGGATACACAGATACGCAGTATTTT CSVAKSSGYTDTQYF
TRBJ1-2 NA TRBV19 NA TGTGCCAGTAGTATTAACTATGGCTACACCTTC CASSINYGYTF
TRBJ2-3 NA TRBV9 NA TGTGCCAGCAGCTTGGGGTTGGGGGGACCCACAGATACGCAGTATTTT CASSLGLGGPTDTQYF
TRBJ1-5 once TRBV7-9 NA TGTGCCAGCAGCTTCGGCGGGAATCAGCCCCAGCATTTT CASSFGGNQPQHF
TRBJ2-1 NA TRBV5-1 NA TGCGCCACCGCGCCCGGTTTATACAATGAGCAGTTCTTC CATAPGLYNEQFF
TRBJ1-2 NA TRBV6-5 TRBD1 TGTGCCAGCAAGTCGGGACAGGGGGTCGGAGGCTACACCTTC CASKSGQGVGGYTF
TRBJ2-6 NA TRBV5-6 NA TGTGCCAGCAGCTTGGGACCCCTCAACGTCCTGACTTTC CASSLGPLNVLTF
TRBJ1-3 NA TRBV19 TRBD1 TGTGCCAGTACTCCGGACAGGGGGCTCGGAAACACCATATATTTT CASTPDRGLGNTIYF
TRBJ2-1 NA TRBV11-3 NA TGTGCCAGCAGCTTAGCACGGGTCACCTACAATGAGCAGTTCTTC CASSLARVTYNEQFF
TRBJ1-2 NA TRBV7-2 NA TGTGCCAGCAGCGTGGGGACGGGGGGCTACACCTTC CASSVGTGGYTF
TRBJ2-1 NA TRBV9 TRBD2 TGTGCCAGCAGCGTAGGGGGGACTAGCGGTTTCAATGAGCAGTTCTTC CASSVGGTSGFNEQFF
TRBJ1-1 few TRBV12-3/TRBV12-4 NA TGTGCCAGCAGTTTGGCCAGAACAGGTTTCTTT CASSLARTGFF
TRBJ1-1 NA TRBV2 TRBD1 TGTGCCAGCTCGACAGGGGTGGGGACTGAAGCTTTCTTT CASSTGVGTEAFF
TRBJ2-1 NA TRBV10-1 TRBD1 TGCGCCAGCAGTGACGGACAGGGGGCTTGGAATGAGCAGTTCTTC CASSDGQGAWNEQFF
TRBJ1-3 NA TRBV3-1/TRBV3-2 NA TGTGCCAGCAGCCAAGTAAGAAACACCATATATTTT CASSQVRNTIYF
TRBJ2-7 NA TRBV6-2/TRBV6-3 NA TGTGCCAGCACCCCCCCCCAGCAGTACTTC CASTPPQQYF
TRBJ2-7 NA TRBV7-9 NA TGTGCCAGCAGCCCCACCACCGGCGAGCAGTACTTC CASSPTTGEQYF
TRBJ2-3 NA TRBV7-7 NA TGTGCTAGCAGCCCTGGGGTAGGGTTCACAGATACGCAGTATTTT CASSPGVGFTDTQYF
TRBJ1-1 NA TRBV7-2 NA TGTGCCAGCAGCCCGCACATCCCCCTTGAGGGGATGGACACTGAAGCTTTCTTT CASSPHIPLEGMDTEAFF
TRBJ1-5 NA TRBV6-5 NA TGTGCCAGCAGTCCCGGGACGGCTGATCAGCCCCAGCATTTT CASSPGTADQPQHF
TRBJ1-2 NA TRBV5-1 NA TGCGCCAGCAGCTTACAAATCGGGGCCAACTATGGCTACACCTTC CASSLQIGANYGYTF
TRBJ1-4 few TRBV27 NA TGTGCCAGCAGGAAGGGCCCAGCAACTAATGAAAAACTGTTTTTT CASRKGPATNEKLFF
TRBJ2-2 once TRBV5-5 NA TGTGCCAGCAGCCCGCCGACGAACACCGGGGAGCTGTTTTTT CASSPPTNTGELFF
TRBJ1-2 NA TRBV6-5 NA TGTGCCAGCAGTTACCGGAGGTCGGGCTATGGCTACACCTTC CASSYRRSGYGYTF
TRBJ1-2 NA TRBV4-3 TRBD1 TGCGCCAGCAGCCAAGGAAAACAGGGGGCATATGGCTACACCTTC CASSQGKQGAYGYTF
TRBJ1-5 NA TRBV24-1 NA TGTGCCACCAGTGTCGACAATCAGCCCCAGCATTTT CATSVDNQPQHF
TRBJ1-5 few TRBV9 NA TGTGCCAGCATCTTTGGAGGGGTTAACAATCAGCCCCAGCATTTT CASIFGGVNNQPQHF
TRBJ2-7 NA TRBV5-1 TRBD1 TGCGCCAGCAGCTTGGGAGGACAGGGGTTAAACGAGCAGTACTTC CASSLGGQGLNEQYF
TRBJ1-1 NA TRBV5-1 TRBD1 TGCGCCAGCAGCACCGACAGGGGCGCAGGAAACACTGAAGCTTTCTTT CASSTDRGAGNTEAFF
TRBJ2-3 NA TRBV7-9 NA TGTGCCAGCAGCGACGGAGGTCCCGTAGATACGCAGTATTTT CASSDGGPVDTQYF
TRBJ1-1 NA TRBV19 NA TGTGCCAGTAGAATAGGGGGATTCACTGAAGCTTTCTTT CASRIGGFTEAFF
TRBJ2-5 NA TRBV7-9 NA TGTGCCAGCAGCCCAAATGGGTACGAGACCCAGTACTTC CASSPNGYETQYF
TRBJ2-5 NA TRBV4-1 TRBD1 TGCGCCAGCAGCTCTCGACAGGGCCCTCAAGGGACCCAGTACTTC CASSSRQGPQGTQYF
TRBJ1-5 NA TRBV7-8 NA TGTGCCAGCAGCCAGACCCAGGGACGCAATCAGCCCCAGCATTTT CASSQTQGRNQPQHF
TRBJ2-2 NA TRBV27 TRBD1 TGTGCCAGCAGTTCCCCTCGGACAGGGCGCACCGGGGAGCTGTTTTTT CASSSPRTGRTGELFF